This TCR beta chain is drawn from a study of response to subunit inactivated influenza vaccine listed by TCRdb under 2018. Describing the broader study: The study used deep quantitative T cell receptor repertoire profiling to track responses to a trivalent subunit inactivated influenza vaccine.

The library relied on RT-PCR. Sequencing used an Illumina HiSeq 2500. TCRdb ran its own pipeline on the public reads, namely fastp trimming at Q25 and MiXCR clone calling, and kept in-frame beta chains. Duplicate CDR3 protein sequences are folded into a single record with the most common DNA and genes. The sample records about 520,000 distinct CDR3 sequences, approximately 24% of which are singletons. Over 1.5% of the sample is held by the ten biggest clonotypes. Worth noting for this clonotype: Its cognate antigen has yet to be identified. Base qualities are not recorded, but no much larger clone differs from it by a single base.

On the study overall, not on this receptor specifically: The authors proposed that each seasonal influenza vaccination may bring in only a limited number of new T cells.

Trimming costs V 3 bases and J 4 bases, and their ends lie 18 bases apart. Reading from cysteine to phenylalanine, the CDR3 counts 16 amino acids. CDR3 DNA only is kept here, 48 bases in frame from base 1. In the germline V gene, CDR1 corresponds to KGHSH and CDR2 to LQKENI. This chain joins TRBV18 to TRBJ1-1; TRBD1 could be the D gene, as 5 bases match. Sequenced material: CD4+ T cells sorted from PBMCs, taken around 5 days after vaccination. The source is a man aged 50-59 years who received an inactivated influenza vaccine. Donor details come from another sample of the same person, matched by shared clones. The DNA sequence is as follows: TGTGCCAGCTCACCCCAGTATGCAGCAGGGAGCACTGAAGCTTTCTTT. Its translation is CASSPQYAAGSTEAFF.